This entry lists 30 T cell receptor beta chains sequenced from one sample in a study of beta chain features in type 1 diabetes (dated by TCRdb to 2017 to 2018). What the study reported, not specific to this receptor: A moderate but significant shortening of TCRB CDR3 length was observed in type 1 diabetes patients in all four CD4+ subsets.

The library relied on the immunoSEQ multiplex PCR assay. All of the isolated RNA was reverse transcribed with the High Capacity cDNA Reverse Transcription Kit, so expressed TCRB transcripts were sequenced. This is the immuneACCESS table as TCRdb keeps it, with only in-frame sequences that have V and J called. A part of the clones is gone; compared with another copy, unresolved V genes explain less than half, and the rest is unexplained. This sample has more than 300,000 clones in its table, and around a tenth of those were observed once. The ten largest clones add up to about 0.6% of the sample. These TCRs are of unknown antigen specificity. The material sequenced was central memory CD4+ T cells from blood. Every receptor here comes from a man aged 25 to 40 with type 1 diabetes.

This clone showed up just a few times. The chain is built from TRBV7-9 and TRBJ1-2, with D uncertain. Germline assignment: CDR1 SEHNR and CDR2 FQNEAQ (reference sequence). The V gene lost 1 base and the J gene lost 5 bases, with 11 bases spanning the gap. This CDR3 has 14 amino acids. CDR3 protein: CASSLEMGVYGYTF. CDR3 coding DNA: TGTGCCAGCAGCTTAGAGATGGGAGTTTATGGCTACACCTTC.

This clone was found a few times. The chain employs TRBV5-4 and TRBJ1-1; 9 bases agree with TRBD1. This CDR3 is 16 amino acids long. V was pared by 4 bases and J by 0 bases, with 7 bases of the junction left unmatched. Germline V CDR1 and CDR2: SGHNT, YYREEE (reference sequence). CDR3 coding DNA: TGTGCCAGCAGCAAACCGGGACAGGGAATGAACACTGAAGCTTTCTTT. Protein product: CASSKPGQGMNTEAFF.

Worth noting for this clone: Within the sample, other DNA sequences also encode this same CDR3. The chain recombines TRBV19 with TRBJ1-1, with D perhaps matching TRBD1 (5 bases). The CDR3 covers 14 residues. Germline CDR1 is LNHDA and CDR2 is SQIVND (reference sequence). Trimming took 6 bases from V and 3 from J, leaving 14 bases between them. The chain's CDR3 is CASRRGGPDTEAFF. The CDR3 bases are TGTGCCAGTAGGAGGGGAGGGCCGGACACTGAAGCTTTCTTT. Complete variable domain (other parts from reference TRBV19 and TRBJ1-1): DGGITQSPKYLFRKEGQNVTLSCEQNLNHDAMYWYRQDPGQGLRLIYYSQIVNDFQKGDIAEGYSVSREKKESFPLTVTSAQKNPTAFYLCASRRGGPDTEAFFGQGTRLTVV.

This clone has only a few counts. The rearrangement links TRBV7-9 to TRBJ1-2, with 9 nucleotides matching TRBD1. The CDR3 contains 16 residues. The germline CDR1 and CDR2 sequences are SEHNR and FQNEAQ (reference sequence). After removal of 4 bases from V and 0 bases from J, the junction contained 6 bases not matched to a gene. The CDR3 protein is CASSWTGEVANYGYTF. CDR3 coding DNA: TGTGCCAGCAGCTGGACAGGGGAGGTAGCTAACTATGGCTACACCTTC.

The chain combines TRBV7-2 with TRBJ2-3; TRBD1 matches 8 bases. The CDR3 extends over 17 amino acids. Trimming cost V 5 bases and J 0 bases; bases outside gene matches: 10. The germline V gene encodes CDR1 SGHTA and CDR2 FQGNSA. The CDR3 protein is CASSAIWTGTSTDTQYF. CDR3 bases: TGTGCCAGCAGCGCGATCTGGACAGGGACTAGCACAGATACGCAGTATTTT.

This clone has a single count. The junction differs from germline at one of its ends, possibly a read error. V usage is TRBV7-9 and J usage is TRBJ1-2, with TRBD1 matching over 9 bases. CDR1 and CDR2 (germline): SEHNR, FQNEAQ (reference sequence). CDR3 length equals 16 residues. In DNA form, the CDR3 reads TGCGCCAGCAGCCCATTACCCGGGACAGGGAACTATGGCTACACCTTC. Translating it yields CASSPLPGTGNYGYTF. The entire variable domain, with the rest obtained from reference TRBV7-9 and TRBJ1-2, is as follows: DTGVSQNPRHKITKRGQNVTFRCDPISEHNRLYWYRQTLGQGPEFLTYFQNEAQLEKSRLLSDRFSAERPKGSFSTLEIQRTEQGDSAMYLCASSPLPGTGNYGYTFGSGTRLTVV.

This clone occurred many times. The chain employs TRBV14 and TRBJ2-3; no firm D call. Germline CDR1 SGHDN, CDR2 FVKESK. The CDR3 runs to 12 residues. V was cut by 3 bases and J by 6 bases, with 7 bases left in between. The CDR3 sequence is CASSHEWDTQYF. For the CDR3, the DNA is TGTGCCAGCAGCCACGAGTGGGATACGCAGTATTTT.

This clone appeared a single time. This sequence joins TRBV7-3 and TRBJ1-1; perhaps TRBD1 as D (5 bases). The CDR3 totals 15 residues. V lost 5 bases and J 8 bases, leaving 21 bases between the germline ends. CDR1 and CDR2 from the germline V gene are SGHTA and FQGTGA. In DNA form, the CDR3 reads TGTGCCAGCAGCGCTCAGGGACTTCCTACTTCCGAAGCTTTCTTT. Amino acids: CASSAQGLPTSEAFF.

In this sample, this clone turned up a few times. Here the CDR3 DNA reads TGTGCCAGCAGCGGGCGCCGGGACAGGGACAATTCACCCCTCCACTTT. Translation gives CASSGRRDRDNSPLHF. The V gene is TRBV9, the J gene TRBJ1-6, with 9 bases fitting TRBD1. The CDR3 is 16 amino acids. Germline V gene lookup returns CDR1 SGDLS and CDR2 YYNGEE. J gave up 7 bases and V 3 bases, and 8 bases lay outside the gene matches.

This clone was detected only a few times. The rearrangement uses TRBV7-2 and TRBJ2-3; TRBD2 matches 9 bases. Germline V CDR1 and CDR2: SGHTA, FQGNSA. This CDR3 comprises 15 residues. The V gene end was trimmed by 7 bases and the J gene end by 4 bases; junction bases not matched to a gene: 9. For the CDR3, the DNA is TGTGCCAGCAACCGGCTGGGACTAGCAGCAGATACGCAGTATTTT. It codes for CASNRLGLAADTQYF.

In this sample, this clone turned up a few times. The chain joins TRBV9 to TRBJ1-4; D call uncertain. CDR3 size: 14 residues. The germline gives CDR1 SGDLS, CDR2 YYNGEE. The germline V and J ends were trimmed by 2 bases and 8 bases, with 13 bases remaining between them. The CDR3 DNA is TGTGCCAGCAGCGTCTCCTCCGGGAACGAAAAACTGTTTTTT. Amino acids: CASSVSSGNEKLFF.

This clone has just a few counts. The chain employs TRBV18 and TRBJ1-5, with 9 bases fitting TRBD1. CDR3 length equals 17 residues. The J segment lost 8 bases and the V segment lost 5 bases, leaving 16 bases of the junction unmatched. The V gene's germline CDR1 is KGHSH and CDR2 LQKENI. Here the CDR3 DNA reads TGTGCCAGCTCAGGACAACCGGGACAGGGTATGAGCAAGCCCCAGCATTTT. Amino acids: CASSGQPGQGMSKPQHF.

The rearrangement uses TRBV6-5 and TRBJ2-2; D could derive from TRBD1 or TRBD2 (5 bases each). CDR1 MNHEY and CDR2 SVGAGI come from the germline V gene. The CDR3 extends over 13 amino acids. The V and J ends lost 10 bases and 1 base respectively, with 10 bases between them. The CDR3 loop reads CATGTGNTGELFF. CDR3 in DNA: TGTGCCACCGGGACGGGGAACACCGGGGAGCTGTTTTTT.

In nucleotides, the CDR3 is TGTGCCAGCAGCGTAGTTGGGGCGGGAACAGGCGAGACCCAGTACTTC. Residues: CASSVVGAGTGETQYF. This chain links TRBV9 with TRBJ2-5, with D perhaps matching TRBD2 (6 bases). The germline V gene has CDR1 SGDLS and CDR2 YYNGEE. This CDR3 region has 16 residues. V was shortened by 0 bases and J by 5 bases, with 17 bases between the two germline ends. The whole variable domain, filled in from reference TRBV9 and TRBJ2-5, reads DSGVTQTPKHLITATGQRVTLRCSPRSGDLSVYWYQQSLDQGLQFLIQYYNGEERAKGNILERFSAQQFPDLHSELNLSSLELGDSALYFCASSVVGAGTGETQYFGPGTRLLVL.

The chain joins TRBV5-1 to TRBJ2-5; 8 nucleotides match TRBD2. Germline CDR1 SGHRS, CDR2 YFSETQ. The CDR3 runs to 16 residues. The J segment lost 11 bases and the V segment lost 3 bases, leaving 18 bases of the junction unmatched. Here the CDR3 DNA reads TGCGCCAGCAGCTCCGGGAGGGCAGTTGCGGCAGGGGAGCAGTACTTC. This codes for CASSSGRAVAAGEQYF.

As to this clone: One junction end does not reproduce the germline sequence, and a read error may be involved. The genes are TRBV7-7 and TRBJ2-7; D may be TRBD1 (5 bases). CDR1 and CDR2 from the germline V gene are SSHAT and FNYEAQ (reference sequence). This CDR3 contains 14 residues. DNA for the CDR3: TGTGCCAGCAGCCCGCAGGGAAACTCCCACGAGCAGTACTTC. Translation: CASSPQGNSHEQYF.

V gene TRBV6-5 combines with J gene TRBJ2-5; 8 bases are a match to TRBD1. The CDR3 consists of 16 residues. Germline V lookup: CDR1 MNHEY, CDR2 SVGAGI. V was pared by 2 bases and J by 5 bases, with 10 bases of the junction left unmatched. The CDR3 DNA reads TGTGCCAGCAGTTACGGGCTGGGGACAGGTGGGGAGACCCAGTACTTC. Protein: CASSYGLGTGGETQYF.

This clone was observed a few times. The CDR3: CASSLGPSASKETQYF. DNA for the CDR3: TGTGCCAGCAGCTTAGGGCCTAGCGCCAGCAAAGAGACCCAGTACTTC. The rearrangement links TRBV7-7 to TRBJ2-5; D is perhaps TRBD2 (6 bases). Germline CDR1 SSHAT, CDR2 FNYEAQ (reference sequence). The germline V and J ends were trimmed by 1 base and 3 bases, with 15 bases remaining between them. This CDR3 comprises 16 residues. The whole variable domain, remainder taken from reference TRBV7-7 and TRBJ2-5, is GAGVSQSPRYKVTKRGQDVTLRCDPISSHATLYWYQQALGQGPEFLTYFNYEAQPDKSGLPSDRFSAERPEGSISTLTIQRTEQRDSAMYRCASSLGPSASKETQYFGPGTRLLVL.

This clone was observed a single time. This rearrangement joins TRBV19 to TRBJ2-5, with D possibly being TRBD1 (6 bases). The J call may be wrong; the DNA end is better matched by TRBJ2-7. This CDR3 has 14 residues. Looked up from germline, CDR1 is LNHDA and CDR2 is SQIVND (reference sequence). This CDR3 reads CASSSQGIEYEQYF. CDR3 DNA sequence: TGTGCCAGTAGTTCACAGGGAATAGAGTACGAGCAGTACTTC.

This clone showed up just a few times. The chain combines TRBV4-3 with TRBJ2-5; the match to TRBD2 covers 11 bases. The CDR3 is 17 amino acids. Losses at the gene ends were 3 bases for V and 0 bases for J; bases not matched to a gene: 6. Germline values: CDR1 LGHNA, CDR2 YSLEER. CDR3 in DNA: TGCGCCAGCAGCCAGGGGATAGCGGGAGGGTACCAAGAGACCCAGTACTTC. Amino acids: CASSQGIAGGYQETQYF.

The V gene is TRBV19, the J gene TRBJ1-5; TRBD1 agrees at 8 bases. Germline V gives CDR1 LNHDA, CDR2 SQIVND (reference sequence). Trimming at V came to 1 base and at J to 7 bases, leaving 6 bases not matched to a gene. The CDR3 has 15 amino acids. CDR3 DNA: TGTGCCAGTAGTATAGCGACAGGGGAGGACCAGCCCCAGCATTTT. Encoded protein: CASSIATGEDQPQHF.

This clone was recorded a few times. This chain uses TRBV11-2 with TRBJ1-1, with D tentatively TRBD1 (6 bases). V lost 2 bases to trimming and J lost 5 bases, with 15 bases between them. The germline V gene has CDR1 SGHAT and CDR2 FQNNGV. This CDR3 has 15 residues. This CDR3 reads CASSLRGKGGTEAFF. In nucleotides, the CDR3 is TGTGCCAGCAGCTTACGGGGCAAAGGGGGGACTGAAGCTTTCTTT.

The V call is TRBV18, the J call TRBJ1-2; D not resolved. This CDR3 contains 16 residues. The V gene lost 6 bases and the J gene lost 0 bases, with 17 bases spanning the gap. Germline V CDR1 and CDR2: KGHSH, LQKENI. CDR3 nucleotide sequence: TGTGCCAGCTCTCCCTTTACAGCTAAAGCTAACTATGGCTACACCTTC. Residues: CASSPFTAKANYGYTF.

This clone was observed a handful of times. The rearrangement uses TRBV27 and TRBJ2-2; 7 bases map to TRBD1. CDR1 and CDR2 (germline): MNHEY, SMNVEV (reference sequence). The CDR3 totals 15 residues. V was clipped by 3 bases and J by 3 bases; unmatched bases: 4. The CDR3, as DNA: TGTGCCAGCAGTTTCGGGACAGCATACACCGGGGAGCTGTTTTTT. This encodes CASSFGTAYTGELFF.

Points on this clone: Mismatch with germline at one junction end may stem from a read error. This chain links TRBV6-1 with TRBJ2-7, with 9 bases matching TRBD2. The CDR3 consists of 17 residues. The germline V gene encodes CDR1 MNHNS and CDR2 SASEGT. The CDR3 DNA sequence: TGTGCCAGCAGTAAAGCTAGCGGGATGAAGAGCTCCTACGAGCAGTACTTC. Translated, it gives CASSKASGMKSSYEQYF.

The V gene is TRBV28, the J gene TRBJ2-5, with D tentatively TRBD2 (6 bases). This CDR3 region has 15 residues. V shed 5 bases and J shed 1 base, with 14 bases lying between them. Germline CDR1 is MDHEN and CDR2 is SYDVKM. CDR3 coding DNA: TGTGCCAGCAGTCTCCTTCAGACTAGCCAAGAGACCCAGTACTTC. It codes for CASSLLQTSQETQYF.

This chain uses TRBV28 with TRBJ2-3; D gene unclear. Germline V gene lookup returns CDR1 MDHEN and CDR2 SYDVKM. The CDR3 loop spans 15 amino acids. V was cut by 5 bases and J by 0 bases, with 12 bases left in between. As DNA, the CDR3 is TGTGCCAGCAGTCCTCCCAAAGCTAGCACAGATACGCAGTATTTT. This translates into CASSPPKASTDTQYF.

In its sample, this clone was seen a few times. The V and J genes are TRBV4-2 and TRBJ2-7; TRBD2 aligns across 9 bases. J was trimmed by 5 bases and V by 5 bases; bases with no gene match: 16. Germline V gene lookup returns CDR1 LGHNA and CDR2 YNFKEQ. The CDR3 consists of 17 residues. Written as DNA, the CDR3 is TGTGCCAGCAGCTCCCCTCCTGGACTAGCGAGAGGCCACGAGCAGTACTTC. Its translation: CASSSPPGLARGHEQYF.

V and J are TRBV7-9 and TRBJ1-4; 7 positions agree with TRBD1. J was trimmed by 8 bases and V by 1 base; bases with no gene match: 10. The CDR3 consists of 16 residues. Per the germline V gene, CDR1 is SEHNR and CDR2 is FQNEAQ (reference sequence). DNA for the CDR3: TGTGCCAGCAGCTTAGAACGGGGGACAGTCGGGGAAAAACTGTTTTTT. Translating gives CASSLERGTVGEKLFF.

This chain connects TRBV6-5 to TRBJ1-5; TRBD1 might be the D (5 bases). The CDR3 length is 15 residues. Trimming took 6 bases from V and 6 from J, leaving 18 bases between them. CDR1 is MNHEY, CDR2 SVGAGI, per germline. CDR3 nucleotide sequence: TGTGCCAGCAGCCGAAGCGGGGCTCAGGGTCAGCCCCAGCATTTT. It translates to CASSRSGAQGQPQHF.